This T cell receptor beta chain is from a study of CD8 T cells in ankylosing spondylitis (TCRdb year 2017). Regarding the study in general: To find TCR variants linked to disease, the study profiled T cell receptor beta repertoires in ankylosing spondylitis patients and healthy donors. The full study cohort was made up of approximately 27 ankylosing spondylitis patients and 108 healthy donors. Peripheral blood was sampled, and synovial fluid was also collected from ankylosing spondylitis patients.

On this clonotype: The antigen it binds to is not known. No per-base quality is available; no much larger clone lies one base away.

From a lookup of the germline V gene, CDR1 and CDR2 are ENHRY and SYGVKD. Including the terminal cysteine and phenylalanine, the CDR3 comprises 12 residues. Only CDR3 DNA remains: 36 bases, in frame from the first base. Cut back by 10 bases and 1 base, the V and J ends lie 9 bases apart. General findings and caveats noted by the study authors: Some motif variants had previously been reported in the synovial fluid and blood of reactive arthritis patients, which suggests shared mechanisms of disease initiation. The disease-linked clones were reported to be significantly enriched in matched synovial fluid samples from ankylosing spondylitis patients. In peripheral blood, the disease-linked clones were found at relatively low frequencies and had a CD8+ phenotype. Blood from ankylosing spondylitis patients appeared to be characterized by a TCR beta motif composed of about eight highly homologous amino acid variants.

Instrument on record: Illumina HiSeq 2500. TCR beta libraries were prepared by quantitative 5'-RACE with molecular barcodes. The original methods were these. To identify disease-linked TCR variants, a new computational method was used, one built on a probabilistic model of VDJ rearrangement. The public sequencing data were trimmed at Q25 with fastp and processed into clonotypes with MiXCR by TCRdb, which kept only in-frame beta chains. Rows are unified per CDR3 protein, each entry keeping the most common DNA and genes. The V and J calls here are based on TCRdb, not the publication. This sample holds about 360,000 distinct CDR3 sequences; 20% were observed only once. The top ten clonotypes cover less than 15% of the sample.

The sequence came from a male donor with ankylosing spondylitis or in good health (not recorded which). The sample taken for sequencing was blood, either unsorted or a sorted T cell fraction (not recorded which). Rearrangement joined TRBV10-3 to TRBJ2-3; the D gene assignment is ambiguous. The CDR3 reads as follows: CASDGGTDTQYF. Here is the DNA: TGTGCCAGCGACGGCGGCACAGATACGCAGTATTTT.